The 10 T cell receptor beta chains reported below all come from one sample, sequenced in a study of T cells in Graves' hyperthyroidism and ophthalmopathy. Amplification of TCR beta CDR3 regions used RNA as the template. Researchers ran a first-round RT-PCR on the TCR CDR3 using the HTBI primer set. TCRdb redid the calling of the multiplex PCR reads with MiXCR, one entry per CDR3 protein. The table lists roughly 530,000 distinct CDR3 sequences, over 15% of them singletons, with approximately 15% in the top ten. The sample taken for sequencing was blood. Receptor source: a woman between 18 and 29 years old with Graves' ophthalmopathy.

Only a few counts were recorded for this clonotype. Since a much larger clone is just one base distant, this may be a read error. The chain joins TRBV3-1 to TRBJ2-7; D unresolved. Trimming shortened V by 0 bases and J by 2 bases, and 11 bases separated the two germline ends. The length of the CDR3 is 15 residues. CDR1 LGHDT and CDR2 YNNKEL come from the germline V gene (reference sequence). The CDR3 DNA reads TGTGCCAGCAGCCAAGACCGGAACCGTCCCTACGAGCAGTACTTC. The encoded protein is CASSQDRNRPYEQYF.

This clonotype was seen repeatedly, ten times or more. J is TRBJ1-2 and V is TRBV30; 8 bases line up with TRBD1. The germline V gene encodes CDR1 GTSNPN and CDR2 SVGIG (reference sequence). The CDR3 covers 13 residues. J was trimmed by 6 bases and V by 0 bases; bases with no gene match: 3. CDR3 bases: TGTGCCTGGAGTGTACGGACAGGGCATGGCTACACCTTC. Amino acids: CAWSVRTGHGYTF.

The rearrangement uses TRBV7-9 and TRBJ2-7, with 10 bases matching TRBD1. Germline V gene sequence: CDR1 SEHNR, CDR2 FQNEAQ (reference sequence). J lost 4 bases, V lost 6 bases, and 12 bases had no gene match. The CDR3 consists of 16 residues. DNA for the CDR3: TGTGCCAGCAGATACCGACCGGGACAGGGGCTTTACGAGCAGTACTTC. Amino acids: CASRYRPGQGLYEQYF.

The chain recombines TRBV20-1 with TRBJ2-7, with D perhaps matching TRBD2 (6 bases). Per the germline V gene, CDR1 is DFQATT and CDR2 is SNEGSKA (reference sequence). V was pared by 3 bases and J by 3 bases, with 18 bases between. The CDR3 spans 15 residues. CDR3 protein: CSASTFRDSVYEQYF. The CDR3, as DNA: TGCAGTGCTAGTACTTTCCGGGACTCCGTCTACGAGCAGTACTTC.

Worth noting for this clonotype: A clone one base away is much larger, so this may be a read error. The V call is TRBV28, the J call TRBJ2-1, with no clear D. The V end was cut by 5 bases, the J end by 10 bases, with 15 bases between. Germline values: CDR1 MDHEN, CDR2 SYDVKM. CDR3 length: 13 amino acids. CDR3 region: CASSPRRYGEQFF. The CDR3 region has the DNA TGTGCCAGCAGTCCCCGTCGGTACGGGGAGCAGTTCTTC.

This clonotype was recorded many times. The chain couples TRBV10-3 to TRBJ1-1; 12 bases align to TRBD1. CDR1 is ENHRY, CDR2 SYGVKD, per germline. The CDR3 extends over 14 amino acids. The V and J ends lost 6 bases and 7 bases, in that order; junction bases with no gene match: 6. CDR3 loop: CAIRGTGGLDEAFF. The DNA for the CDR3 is TGTGCCATCAGGGGGACAGGGGGCTTGGATGAAGCTTTCTTT.

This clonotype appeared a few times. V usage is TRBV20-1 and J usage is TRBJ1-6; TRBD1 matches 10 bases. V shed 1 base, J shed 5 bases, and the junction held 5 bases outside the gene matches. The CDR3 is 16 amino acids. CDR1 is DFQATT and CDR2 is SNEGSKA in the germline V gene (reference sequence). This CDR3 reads CSARVRDRGNNSPLHF. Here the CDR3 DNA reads TGCAGTGCTAGAGTTAGGGACAGGGGAAATAATTCACCCCTCCACTTT.

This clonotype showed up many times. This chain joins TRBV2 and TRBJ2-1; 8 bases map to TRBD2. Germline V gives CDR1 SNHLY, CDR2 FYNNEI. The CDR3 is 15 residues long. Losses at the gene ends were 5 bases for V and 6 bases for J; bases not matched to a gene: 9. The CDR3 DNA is TGTGCCAGCAGTTACTCCCGGGGGGGCCTCAATGAGCAGTTCTTC. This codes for CASSYSRGGLNEQFF.

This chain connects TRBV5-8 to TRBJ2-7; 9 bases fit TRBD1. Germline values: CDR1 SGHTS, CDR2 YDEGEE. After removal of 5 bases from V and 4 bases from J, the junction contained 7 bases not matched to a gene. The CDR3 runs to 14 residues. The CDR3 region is CASSFPGQGYEQYF. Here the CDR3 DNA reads TGTGCCAGCAGTTTTCCGGGACAGGGATACGAGCAGTACTTC. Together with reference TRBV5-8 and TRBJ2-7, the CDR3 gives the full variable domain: EAGVTQSPTHLIKTRGQQATLRCSPISGHTSVYWYQQALGLGLQFLLWYDEGEERNRGNFPPRFSGRQFPNYSSELNVNALELEDSALYLCASSFPGQGYEQYFGPGTRLTVT.

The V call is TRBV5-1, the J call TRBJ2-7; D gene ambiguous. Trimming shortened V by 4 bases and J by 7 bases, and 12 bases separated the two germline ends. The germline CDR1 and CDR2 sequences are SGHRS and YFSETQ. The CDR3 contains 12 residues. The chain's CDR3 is CASSPTVGEQYF. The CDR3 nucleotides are TGCGCCAGCAGCCCCACGGTGGGGGAGCAGTACTTC.